This TCR beta chain appears in the sequencing data of a study of cytomegalovirus exposure and HLA in healthy donors. For this clone: The antigen remains undetermined.

Notes on the study in general: A later analysis appeared to link common viral pathogens to several of the most significant clusters.

The PCR used 60 Vbeta and 13 Jbeta primers. The data were produced by immunoSEQ multiplex PCR, yet TCRdb's version contains in-frame clones alone and is incomplete. The sample has roughly 100,000 clones; about 15% are singletons. The sequenced sample consisted of PBMCs. The TCR originated in a female donor in good health and CMV-seronegative.

The CDR3 protein is CASSTLVTGAYEKLFF. CDR3 nucleotide sequence: TGTGCCAGTAGTACCCTTGTGACAGGGGCGTATGAAAAACTGTTTTTT. V gene TRBV19 combines with J gene TRBJ1-4, with 8 bases that match TRBD1. V shed 4 bases and J 6 bases; nucleotides not matched to a gene: 10. This CDR3 has 16 residues. Germline assignment: CDR1 LNHDA and CDR2 SQIVND (reference sequence). Supplemented by reference TRBV19 and TRBJ1-4, the full variable domain reads DGGITQSPKYLFRKEGQNVTLSCEQNLNHDAMYWYRQDPGQGLRLIYYSQIVNDFQKGDIAEGYSVSREKKESFPLTVTSAQKNPTAFYLCASSTLVTGAYEKLFFGSGTQLSVL.